This T cell receptor beta chain was identified during a study of blood T cell repertoires in COVID-19. Here immunoSEQ multiplex PCR was the method, and the copy in TCRdb shows in-frame clones only, minus some. Of approximately 180,000 clones listed, around 83% are singletons. The clonotype originates from a man aged 40-55 years who had recovered from COVID-19. The sequenced material came from PBMCs or T cells enriched from blood (not recorded which).

The CDR3, as DNA: TGTGCCTGGGACAGGGGGCCCACCTCCTATGGCTACACCTTC. This gives the protein CAWDRGPTSYGYTF. This chain links TRBV30 with TRBJ1-2; 10 bases are shared with TRBD1. Germline loops: CDR1 GTSNPN, CDR2 SVGIG (reference sequence). The trim removed 5 bases at V and 4 bases at J, leaving 7 bases unmatched. This CDR3 has 14 amino acids. Together with reference TRBV30 and TRBJ1-2, the CDR3 gives the full variable domain: SQTIHQWPATLVQPVGSPLSLECTVEGTSNPNLYWYRQAAGRGLQLLFYSVGIGQISSEVPQNLSASRPQDRQFILSSKKLLLSDSGFYLCAWDRGPTSYGYTFGSGTRLTVV.